This T cell receptor (beta chain) emerged from a study of OX40 agonist ivuxolimab in advanced cancers. Study in general: Dose-escalation subjects each had hepatocellular carcinoma, melanoma, renal cell or head and neck cancer. Study conclusions and caveats: Expansion of clones was among the lowest in partial responders at 0.1-3.0 mg/kg. Averaged across samples, CD8+ T cells carried more expanded clones than CD4+ did.

The germline gives CDR1 SGHAT, CDR2 FQNNGV. Trimming at V came to 6 bases and at J to 5 bases, leaving 13 bases not matched to a gene. The CDR3 is 16 residues long. A remark on this clone: What it binds is not known.

Clones were read by immunoSEQ multiplex PCR, and TCRdb kept only the in-frame ones, dropping some. The sample yields 40,000 to 50,000 clones, 80% to 90% seen once. This TCR derives from an adult with an advanced solid tumor such as melanoma, head and neck, liver or kidney cancer. The sequences come from CD4+ or CD8+ T cells sorted from blood, collected in a trial of the OX40 agonist ivuxolimab. The J gene is TRBJ2-5, the V gene TRBV11-2, with 9 bases identical to TRBD2. DNA of the CDR3: TGTGCCAGCAGACCGCCGGGGGGCGGGGGGGCCGAGACCCAGTACTTC. It specifies CASRPPGGGGAETQYF.